This is a list of T cell receptor beta chains from one sample in a study of CD8+ T cells in alopecia areata. Sequencing used immunoSEQ multiplex PCR; TCRdb keeps in-frame clones, though not all of them. The sample records more than 200,000 clones, around 66% being singletons. The source material was CD4+ T cells sorted from blood, sampled at approximately week 42, from a patient treated with tofacitinib. These receptors were taken from a human donor with alopecia areata. Each CDR3 is given with its conserved first and last residue. D genes are given only for firm matches. Size is stated for part of the rows, as once, few or many counts, or as a class when the clone is expanded.

clone_size: -
d_call: -
v_call: TRBV4-1
j_call: TRBJ1-1
cdr3_nt: TGCGCCAGCAGCCAGGCGTCGACAGTGAACACTGAAGCTTTCTTT
cdr3_aa: CASSQASTVNTEAFF

clone_size: few
d_call: -
v_call: TRBV7-2
j_call: TRBJ1-6
cdr3_nt: TGTGCCAGCAGCTTAGCGCAGAAGACACCCCTCCACTTT
cdr3_aa: CASSLAQKTPLHF

clone_size: -
d_call: -
v_call: TRBV25-1
j_call: TRBJ1-2
cdr3_nt: TGTGCCAGCAGTGCCTACGGTGGCCATGGCTACACCTTC
cdr3_aa: CASSAYGGHGYTF

clone_size: -
d_call: -
v_call: TRBV5-1
j_call: TRBJ2-6
cdr3_nt: TGCGCCAGCAGCTTGGTCGGGACATCGAGCTCTGGGGCCAACGTCCTGACTTTC
cdr3_aa: CASSLVGTSSSGANVLTF

clone_size: -
d_call: -
v_call: TRBV29-1
j_call: TRBJ2-3
cdr3_nt: TGCAGCGTTGGAAAAAAGCTCACAGATACGCAGTATTTT
cdr3_aa: CSVGKKLTDTQYF

clone_size: -
d_call: -
v_call: TRBV30
j_call: TRBJ1-1
cdr3_nt: TGTGCCTGGAGGCCTTATTTGAACACTGAAGCTTTCTTT
cdr3_aa: CAWRPYLNTEAFF

clone_size: -
d_call: -
v_call: TRBV27
j_call: TRBJ2-7
cdr3_nt: TGTGCCAGCAGTCCTTTTGGACAGCCCTACGAGCAGTACTTC
cdr3_aa: CASSPFGQPYEQYF

clone_size: -
d_call: -
v_call: TRBV15
j_call: TRBJ2-2
cdr3_nt: TGTGCCACCAGCAGAGAGGGGCCACCCGGCGGGGAGCTGTTTTTT
cdr3_aa: CATSREGPPGGELFF

clone_size: -
d_call: -
v_call: TRBV30
j_call: TRBJ2-5
cdr3_nt: TGTGCCTGGAGTGCAAACCGGGACATACAAAGAGAGACCCAGTACTTC
cdr3_aa: CAWSANRDIQRETQYF

clone_size: -
d_call: -
v_call: TRBV10-2
j_call: TRBJ1-1
cdr3_nt: TGCGCCAGCAGTCCCCTCGGGGAAGCTTTCTTT
cdr3_aa: CASSPLGEAFF

clone_size: -
d_call: -
v_call: TRBV25-1
j_call: TRBJ1-6
cdr3_nt: TGTGCCACCCAGGGGAGGGGAAATAATTCACCCCTCCACTTT
cdr3_aa: CATQGRGNNSPLHF

clone_size: -
d_call: -
v_call: TRBV4-3
j_call: TRBJ2-3
cdr3_nt: TGCGCCAGCAGCCAAGATTCGGCTGGTACGCAGTATTTT
cdr3_aa: CASSQDSAGTQYF

clone_size: -
d_call: -
v_call: TRBV7-2
j_call: TRBJ2-1
cdr3_nt: TGTGCCAGCAGCTCGTGGGATGAGCAGTTCTTC
cdr3_aa: CASSSWDEQFF

clone_size: -
d_call: TRBD1
v_call: TRBV7-2
j_call: TRBJ1-6
cdr3_nt: TGTGCCAGCACCCTAGAGAGGGACAGGAAAAATTCACCCCTCCACTTT
cdr3_aa: CASTLERDRKNSPLHF

clone_size: -
d_call: TRBD1
v_call: TRBV5-4
j_call: TRBJ2-7
cdr3_nt: TGTGCCAGCAGCTCCGGGACAGGGGTATACGAGCAGTACTTC
cdr3_aa: CASSSGTGVYEQYF

clone_size: -
d_call: -
v_call: TRBV10-3
j_call: TRBJ2-7
cdr3_nt: TGTGCCGTCAAACCCGTCCGGCAGTCCTACGAGCAGTACTTC
cdr3_aa: CAVKPVRQSYEQYF

clone_size: -
d_call: -
v_call: TRBV5-1
j_call: TRBJ1-5
cdr3_nt: TGCGCCAGCAGCTCGGACAGCAATCAGCCCCAGCATTTT
cdr3_aa: CASSSDSNQPQHF

clone_size: -
d_call: TRBD1
v_call: TRBV7-2
j_call: TRBJ1-2
cdr3_nt: TGTGCCAGCAGCACCGGGTTACAGGGGAACTATGGCTACACCTTC
cdr3_aa: CASSTGLQGNYGYTF

clone_size: -
d_call: -
v_call: TRBV6-1
j_call: TRBJ1-2
cdr3_nt: TGTGCCAGCAGTGGGGAGGGCCCGGGGGACTATGGCTACACCTTC
cdr3_aa: CASSGEGPGDYGYTF

clone_size: many
d_call: -
v_call: TRBV7-3
j_call: TRBJ2-1
cdr3_nt: TGTGCCAGCAGCCCCTCGGGGGGCACCTACAATGAGCAGTTCTTC
cdr3_aa: CASSPSGGTYNEQFF

clone_size: few
d_call: TRBD1
v_call: TRBV27
j_call: TRBJ1-2
cdr3_nt: TGTGCCAGCAGTTTATCGCCTCTCCAGGGGGCGTATGGCTACACCTTC
cdr3_aa: CASSLSPLQGAYGYTF

clone_size: -
d_call: -
v_call: TRBV5-6
j_call: TRBJ2-7
cdr3_nt: TGTGCCAGCAGCCAAAACAGACAGTATTGGGACTTC
cdr3_aa: CASSQNRQYWDF

clone_size: -
d_call: TRBD1
v_call: TRBV30
j_call: TRBJ1-2
cdr3_nt: TGTGCCTGGAGCAGGGGGCGTGATGGCTACACCTTC
cdr3_aa: CAWSRGRDGYTF

clone_size: -
d_call: TRBD2
v_call: TRBV5-1
j_call: TRBJ2-7
cdr3_nt: TGCGCCAGCAGGACTAGCGGGGGCACCTACGAGCAGTACTTC
cdr3_aa: CASRTSGGTYEQYF

clone_size: -
d_call: TRBD1
v_call: TRBV30
j_call: TRBJ2-2
cdr3_nt: TGTGCCTGGCGGGACAGGAGGATGGTCGGGGAGCTGTTTTTT
cdr3_aa: CAWRDRRMVGELFF

clone_size: -
d_call: -
v_call: TRBV9
j_call: TRBJ1-2
cdr3_nt: TGTGCCAGCAGCGTAGCAGGTTTCGGGGCGGGTGGCTACACCTTC
cdr3_aa: CASSVAGFGAGGYTF

clone_size: -
d_call: -
v_call: TRBV7-9
j_call: TRBJ2-1
cdr3_nt: TGTGCCAGCAGCTTAGTAGGGTGGAATGAGCAGTTCTTC
cdr3_aa: CASSLVGWNEQFF

clone_size: -
d_call: TRBD1
v_call: TRBV6-1
j_call: TRBJ2-7
cdr3_nt: TGTGCCAGCAAGCCGGGACAGTTCTACGAGCAGTACTTC
cdr3_aa: CASKPGQFYEQYF

clone_size: -
d_call: TRBD1
v_call: TRBV5-1
j_call: TRBJ1-6
cdr3_nt: TGCGCCAGCAGCTGGACAGGGGATAATTCACCCCTCCACTTT
cdr3_aa: CASSWTGDNSPLHF

clone_size: -
d_call: TRBD2
v_call: TRBV29-1
j_call: TRBJ2-5
cdr3_nt: TGCAGCGTCGGGGGGGTCCAAGAGACCCAGTACTTC
cdr3_aa: CSVGGVQETQYF

clone_size: once
d_call: -
v_call: TRBV29-1
j_call: TRBJ2-5
cdr3_nt: TGCAGCGTTGAAAAAGGTCAAGAGACCCAGTACTTC
cdr3_aa: CSVEKGQETQYF

clone_size: -
d_call: -
v_call: TRBV29-1
j_call: TRBJ1-1
cdr3_nt: TGCAGCGCAGCTTTCTTAGGGAAGTTCATGAACACTGAAGCTTTCTTT
cdr3_aa: CSAAFLGKFMNTEAFF

clone_size: once
d_call: -
v_call: TRBV28
j_call: TRBJ2-5
cdr3_nt: TGTGCCAGCAGTTTACGGGGAGAGACCCAGTACTTC
cdr3_aa: CASSLRGETQYF

clone_size: few
d_call: TRBD1
v_call: TRBV28
j_call: TRBJ1-6
cdr3_nt: TGTGCCAGCAGTTTACCCGACAGGGATAATTCACCCCTCCACTTT
cdr3_aa: CASSLPDRDNSPLHF

clone_size: once
d_call: -
v_call: TRBV5-6
j_call: TRBJ2-7
cdr3_nt: TGTGCCAGCAGCTGGTCCGCCGACGAGCAGTACTTC
cdr3_aa: CASSWSADEQYF

clone_size: -
d_call: TRBD2
v_call: TRBV19
j_call: TRBJ2-1
cdr3_nt: TGTGCCAGTAGTATAACCGGGACTAGGAGAAGGAATGAGCAGTTCTTC
cdr3_aa: CASSITGTRRRNEQFF

clone_size: -
d_call: -
v_call: TRBV18
j_call: TRBJ1-3
cdr3_nt: TGTGCCAGCTCCCGTGACAGCCCCGGAAACACCATATATTTT
cdr3_aa: CASSRDSPGNTIYF

clone_size: -
d_call: -
v_call: TRBV29-1
j_call: TRBJ2-1
cdr3_nt: TGCAGCGTTGCGACCGGGACCCTGGACCTCAATGAGCAGTTCTTC
cdr3_aa: CSVATGTLDLNEQFF

clone_size: -
d_call: -
v_call: TRBV9
j_call: TRBJ2-2
cdr3_nt: TGTGCCAGCAGCTCGACTGGAGACACCGGGGAGCTGTTTTTT
cdr3_aa: CASSSTGDTGELFF

clone_size: -
d_call: -
v_call: TRBV7-2
j_call: TRBJ1-1
cdr3_nt: TGTGCCAGCAGCTTTCAGGACACTGAAGCTTTCTTT
cdr3_aa: CASSFQDTEAFF

clone_size: few
d_call: -
v_call: TRBV12-5
j_call: TRBJ1-1
cdr3_nt: TGTGCTAGTGGCCCGGTAGGCACTGAAGCTTTCTTT
cdr3_aa: CASGPVGTEAFF

clone_size: -
d_call: -
v_call: TRBV5-1
j_call: TRBJ2-7
cdr3_nt: TGCGCCAGCAGCTTGGGGTGGGTCCCCTCCTACGAGCAGTACTTC
cdr3_aa: CASSLGWVPSYEQYF

clone_size: few
d_call: -
v_call: TRBV2
j_call: TRBJ2-6
cdr3_nt: TGTGCCAGCGTGTACTCTGGGGCCAACGTCCTGACTTTC
cdr3_aa: CASVYSGANVLTF

clone_size: once
d_call: -
v_call: TRBV2
j_call: TRBJ2-1
cdr3_nt: TGTGCCAGCAGTGGTTCTAGTTATGAGCAGTTCTTC
cdr3_aa: CASSGSSYEQFF

clone_size: -
d_call: -
v_call: TRBV5-6
j_call: TRBJ2-7
cdr3_nt: TGTGCCAGCAGCCGACAGGCCTATCGGCAGTACTTC
cdr3_aa: CASSRQAYRQYF

clone_size: few
d_call: -
v_call: TRBV29-1
j_call: TRBJ1-2
cdr3_nt: TGCAGCGCGTATTTAGATGGCTACACCTTC
cdr3_aa: CSAYLDGYTF

clone_size: -
d_call: TRBD1
v_call: TRBV11-2
j_call: TRBJ2-6
cdr3_nt: TGTGCCAGCAGCCAAACAGGGGGTGGTGGGGCCAACGTCCTGACTTTC
cdr3_aa: CASSQTGGGGANVLTF

clone_size: -
d_call: -
v_call: TRBV29-1
j_call: TRBJ1-4
cdr3_nt: TGCAGCGTTGGGTACGGAAATGAAAAACTGTTTTTT
cdr3_aa: CSVGYGNEKLFF